This T cell receptor beta chain stems from a study of CD8 T cells in Susac syndrome. Unmatched junction bases numbered 8, after V lost 5 bases and J lost 4 bases. The germline V gene has CDR1 LNHDA and CDR2 SQIVND (reference sequence). The CDR3 has 15 residues. When the RNA was reverse transcribed, random hexamers were used with an input of roughly 0.5 to 1 ug. A multiplex approach, immunoSEQ multiplex PCR, amplified TCR beta CDR3 across 54 Vbeta and 13 Jbeta. Via MiXCR, TCRdb re-called the immunoSEQ multiplex PCR reads, giving one row per CDR3 protein. Among about 300,000 distinct CDR3 sequences listed, 92% were seen once. CD8+ and CD4+ T cells were negatively isolated; TEMRA cells were FACS-enriched.

Sequencing was done on a sample of CD4+ T cells from PBMCs. The chain links TRBV19 to TRBJ2-3; 8 bases align to TRBD2. The clonotype comes from a human donor with multiple sclerosis. CDR3 coding DNA: TGTGCCAGTAGTTCGGCGGGAGCGGGGGCAGATACGCAGTATTTT. The encoded protein is CASSSAGAGADTQYF.